Listed below are T cell receptor beta chains from one sample, sequenced in a study of T cells in tuberculosis. The method was immunoSEQ multiplex PCR; TCRdb's version includes in-frame clones alone and lacks a portion of them. The sample has around 43,000 clones; roughly 96% are singletons. Sequences were obtained from PBMCs. These receptors originate from a donor aged 10-30 years with latent tuberculosis or without tuberculosis infection. The CDR3 runs from the conserved cysteine through the conserved F or W. A D gene is named only where the DNA matches it firmly.

j_call: TRBJ1-2
v_call: TRBV11-2
d_call: -
cdr3_aa: CASSYPERIGGLNYGYTF
cdr3_nt: TGTGCCAGCAGCTACCCGGAAAGGATTGGAGGTCTTAACTATGGCTACACCTTC

j_call: TRBJ1-1
v_call: TRBV18
d_call: -
cdr3_aa: CASSPLDPLGQSNTEAFF
cdr3_nt: TGTGCCAGCTCACCACTTGACCCCTTGGGACAATCGAACACTGAAGCTTTCTTT

j_call: TRBJ1-6
v_call: TRBV19
d_call: -
cdr3_aa: CATTQGYNSPLHF
cdr3_nt: TGTGCCACTACCCAGGGTTATAATTCACCCCTCCACTTT

j_call: TRBJ2-2
v_call: TRBV27
d_call: TRBD1
cdr3_aa: CASSPNGQGATGGAVF
cdr3_nt: TGTGCCAGCAGTCCGAATGGACAGGGGGCCACGGGGGGAGCTGTTTTT

j_call: TRBJ1-3
v_call: TRBV11-2
d_call: -
cdr3_aa: CASSPPPGVSGNTIYF
cdr3_nt: TGTGCCAGCAGCCCACCTCCAGGGGTCTCTGGAAACACCATATATTTT

j_call: TRBJ2-7
v_call: TRBV29-1
d_call: TRBD1
cdr3_aa: CSAGQGNGEQYF
cdr3_nt: TGCAGCGCGGGACAGGGAAATGGGGAGCAGTACTTC

j_call: TRBJ2-7
v_call: TRBV9
d_call: -
cdr3_aa: CASSGDDSSYSYEQYF
cdr3_nt: TGTGCCAGCAGCGGAGATGACAGTTCTTACTCCTACGAGCAGTACTTC

j_call: TRBJ2-7
v_call: TRBV7-8
d_call: -
cdr3_aa: CASSLAPGVEQYF
cdr3_nt: TGTGCCAGCAGCTTAGCGCCGGGGGTCGAGCAGTACTTC

j_call: TRBJ1-3
v_call: TRBV5-4
d_call: TRBD1
cdr3_aa: CASSWTGAASGNTIYF
cdr3_nt: TGTGCCAGCAGCTGGACAGGGGCCGCCTCTGGAAACACCATATATTTT

j_call: TRBJ1-2
v_call: TRBV19
d_call: -
cdr3_aa: CASSKDTGLIYGYTF
cdr3_nt: TGTGCCAGTAGTAAAGACACCGGACTTATCTATGGCTACACCTTC

j_call: TRBJ1-4
v_call: TRBV6-6
d_call: TRBD1
cdr3_aa: CASSYSMGQGHEKLFF
cdr3_nt: TGTGCCAGCAGTTACTCGATGGGACAGGGGCATGAAAAACTGTTTTTT